This T cell receptor beta chain came from a study of blood T cell repertoires in COVID-19. Clones were sequenced by immunoSEQ multiplex PCR, and TCRdb holds only the in-frame ones, with some missing. Here the sample spans about 180,000 clones, less than 90% being singletons. The CDR3 is made up of 15 amino acids. CDR1 is SGHRS, CDR2 YFSETQ, per germline. V lost 4 bases and J lost 6, with 17 bases in between. Sample: peripheral blood. The chain has TRBV5-1 and TRBJ1-5; TRBD1 is a possible D gene (6 bases). This clonotype originated in a woman between 65 and 79 years old with COVID-19, enrolled during active disease. The CDR3 nucleotides read TGCGCCAGCAGCACGACAGGCGACTTGGGTCAGCCCCAGCATTTT. It yields the protein CASSTTGDLGQPQHF.